This T cell receptor beta chain is from a study of cytomegalovirus exposure and HLA in healthy donors. On the study more broadly: A preliminary data release comprised 80 million to 95 million unique TCRs obtained from HLA-typed donors. Study-level results: Listed as cytomegalovirus-associated were approximately 160 TCR beta chains. Association of 16,951 TCR beta sequences with HLA alleles was found at 0.05 false discovery rate in a later analysis.

Trimming took off 4 bases at V and 5 bases at J, with 11 bases between the two ends. The V gene's germline CDR1 is MNHEY and CDR2 SMNVEV (reference sequence). This CDR3 comprises 14 residues. Comment on this clone: Its specificity is not known.

The PCR made use of 60 Vbeta and 13 Jbeta primers. Assay: immunoSEQ multiplex PCR; the TCRdb copy retains only in-frame clones and omits some. The sample has some 150,000 clones, roughly 85% seen once. This receptor was identified in a woman between 18 and 29 years old in good health and CMV-seronegative. Sequencing was carried out using PBMCs. The J gene is TRBJ2-2, the V gene TRBV27; a weak D match, TRBD1 (5 bases). The CDR3 sequence is CASSYQGTTGELFF. The CDR3 DNA reads TGTGCCAGCAGTTACCAGGGTACAACCGGGGAGCTGTTTTTT.